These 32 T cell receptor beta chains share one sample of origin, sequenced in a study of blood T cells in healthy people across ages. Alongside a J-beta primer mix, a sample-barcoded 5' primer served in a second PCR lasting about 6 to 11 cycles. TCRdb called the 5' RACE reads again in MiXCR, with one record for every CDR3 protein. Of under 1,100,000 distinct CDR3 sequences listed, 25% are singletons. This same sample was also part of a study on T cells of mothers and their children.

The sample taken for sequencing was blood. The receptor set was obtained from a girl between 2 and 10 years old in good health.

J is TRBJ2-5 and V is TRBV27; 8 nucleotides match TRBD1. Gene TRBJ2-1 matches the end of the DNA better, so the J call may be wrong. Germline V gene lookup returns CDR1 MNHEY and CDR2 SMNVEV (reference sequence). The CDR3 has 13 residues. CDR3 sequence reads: CASSFPGGYEQFF. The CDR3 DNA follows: TGTGCCAGCAGTTTCCCAGGGGGCTATGAGCAGTTCTTC.

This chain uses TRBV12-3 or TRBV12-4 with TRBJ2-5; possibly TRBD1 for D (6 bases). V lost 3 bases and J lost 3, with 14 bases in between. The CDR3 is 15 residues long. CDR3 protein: CASSLTPYREETQYF. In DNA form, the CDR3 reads TGTGCCAGCAGTTTGACTCCCTACAGGGAAGAGACCCAGTACTTC.

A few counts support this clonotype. CDR3: CASSPRLRAERTDTQYF. CDR3 coding DNA: TGTGCCAGCAGCCCTAGATTAAGGGCGGAGCGCACAGATACGCAGTATTTT. This rearrangement joins TRBV4-2 to TRBJ2-3; D is unresolved. Trimming stripped 4 bases from V and 1 base from J, with 18 bases between. Germline CDR1 and CDR2: LGHNA and YNFKEQ. The CDR3 runs to 17 residues.

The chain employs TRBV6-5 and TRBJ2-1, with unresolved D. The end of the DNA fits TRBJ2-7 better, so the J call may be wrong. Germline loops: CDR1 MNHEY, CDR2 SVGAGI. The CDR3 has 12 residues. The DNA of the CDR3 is TGTGCCAGCAGTCGTTCCGTCCACGAGCAGTACTTC. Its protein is CASSRSVHEQYF.

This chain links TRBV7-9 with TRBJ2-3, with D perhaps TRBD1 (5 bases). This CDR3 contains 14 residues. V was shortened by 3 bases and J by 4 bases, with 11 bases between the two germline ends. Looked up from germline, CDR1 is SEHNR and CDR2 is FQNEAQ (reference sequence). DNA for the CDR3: TGTGCCAGCAGCTTGTTAGACAGCCCAGATACGCAGTATTTT. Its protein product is CASSLLDSPDTQYF.

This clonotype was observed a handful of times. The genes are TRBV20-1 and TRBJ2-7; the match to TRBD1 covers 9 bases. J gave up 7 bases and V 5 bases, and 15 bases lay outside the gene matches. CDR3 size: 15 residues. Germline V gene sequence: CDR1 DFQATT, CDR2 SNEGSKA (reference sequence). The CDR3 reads CSAERPGTGKGEQYF. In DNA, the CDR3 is TGCAGTGCTGAGCGGCCAGGGACAGGGAAAGGGGAGCAGTACTTC.

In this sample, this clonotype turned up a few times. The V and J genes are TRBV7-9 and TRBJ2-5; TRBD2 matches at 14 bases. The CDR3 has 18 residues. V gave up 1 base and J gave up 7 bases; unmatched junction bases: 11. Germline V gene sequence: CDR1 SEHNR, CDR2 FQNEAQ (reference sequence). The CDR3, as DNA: TGTGCCAGCAGCTTAGAACCGATGACTAGCGGGAGGGCCAGGACCCAGTACTTC. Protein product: CASSLEPMTSGRARTQYF.

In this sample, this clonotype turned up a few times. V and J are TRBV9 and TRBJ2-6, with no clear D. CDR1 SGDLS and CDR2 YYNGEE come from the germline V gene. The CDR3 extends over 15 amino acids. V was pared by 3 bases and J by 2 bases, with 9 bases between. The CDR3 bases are TGTGCCAGCAGCGCCCGGAGAACTGGGGCCAACGTCCTGACTTTC. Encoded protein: CASSARRTGANVLTF.

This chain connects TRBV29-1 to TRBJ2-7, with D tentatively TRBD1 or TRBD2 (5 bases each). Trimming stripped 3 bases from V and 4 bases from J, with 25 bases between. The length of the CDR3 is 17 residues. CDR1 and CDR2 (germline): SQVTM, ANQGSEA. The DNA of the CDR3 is TGCAGCGTTGATCTGCTAGGTAGCCAGGGACCCCCTTACGAGCAGTACTTC. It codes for CSVDLLGSQGPPYEQYF.

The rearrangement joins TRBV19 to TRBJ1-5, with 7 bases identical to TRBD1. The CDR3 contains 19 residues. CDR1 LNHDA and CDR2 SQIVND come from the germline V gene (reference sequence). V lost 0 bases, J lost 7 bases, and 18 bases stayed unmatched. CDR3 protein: CASSIEEGAIRSPGQPQHF. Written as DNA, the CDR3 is TGTGCCAGTAGTATAGAGGAGGGGGCGATTAGAAGCCCAGGACAGCCCCAGCATTTT.

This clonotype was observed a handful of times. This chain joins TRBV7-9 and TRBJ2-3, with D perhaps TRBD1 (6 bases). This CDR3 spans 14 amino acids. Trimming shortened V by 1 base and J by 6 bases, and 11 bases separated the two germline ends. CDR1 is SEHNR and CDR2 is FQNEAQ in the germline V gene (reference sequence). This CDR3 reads CASSLGRQADTQYF. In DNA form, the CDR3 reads TGTGCCAGCAGCTTAGGAAGACAGGCGGATACGCAGTATTTT.

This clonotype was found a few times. The CDR3 nucleotides are TGCAGTGCCATAGCGGTACAAGAGACCCAGTACTTC. Translating gives CSAIAVQETQYF. The genes are TRBV20-1 and TRBJ2-5, with D possibly TRBD2 on 6 matching bases. The ends were cut back, 6 bases at V and 2 bases at J, with 10 bases in the middle. CDR1 is DFQATT, CDR2 SNEGSKA, per germline (reference sequence). The CDR3 consists of 12 residues.

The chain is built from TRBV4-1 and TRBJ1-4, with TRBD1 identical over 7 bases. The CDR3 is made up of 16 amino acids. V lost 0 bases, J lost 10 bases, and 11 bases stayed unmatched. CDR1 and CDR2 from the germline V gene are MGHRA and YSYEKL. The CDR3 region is CASSQDRRQGDGKLFF. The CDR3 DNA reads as TGCGCCAGCAGCCAAGATCGTCGGCAGGGGGATGGAAAACTGTTTTTT.

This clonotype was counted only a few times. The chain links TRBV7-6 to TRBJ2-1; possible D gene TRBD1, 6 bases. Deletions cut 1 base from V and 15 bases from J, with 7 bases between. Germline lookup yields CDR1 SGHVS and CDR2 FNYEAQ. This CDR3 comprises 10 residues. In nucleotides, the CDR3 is TGTGCCAGCAGCTTAGAGACAGGGTTCTTC. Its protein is CASSLETGFF.

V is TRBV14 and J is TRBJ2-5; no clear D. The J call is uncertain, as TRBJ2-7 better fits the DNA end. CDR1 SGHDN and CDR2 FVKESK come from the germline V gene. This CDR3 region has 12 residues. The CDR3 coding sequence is TGTGCCAGCAGCAAATCCAGGAACGAGCAGTACTTC. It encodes CASSKSRNEQYF.

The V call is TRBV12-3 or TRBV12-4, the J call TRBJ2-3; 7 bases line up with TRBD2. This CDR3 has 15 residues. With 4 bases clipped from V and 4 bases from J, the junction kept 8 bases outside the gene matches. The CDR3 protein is CASSYRDAGADTQYF. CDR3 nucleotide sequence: TGTGCCAGCAGTTACCGCGACGCGGGAGCAGATACGCAGTATTTT.

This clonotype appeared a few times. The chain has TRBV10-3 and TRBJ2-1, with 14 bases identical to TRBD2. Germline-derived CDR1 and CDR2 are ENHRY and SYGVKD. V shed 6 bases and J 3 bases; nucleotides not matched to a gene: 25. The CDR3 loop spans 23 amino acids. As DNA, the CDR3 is TGTGCCATCAGCACCGGGACTAGCGGGAGCAATGACCGGCTGAAGAGAGACTACAATGAGCAGTTCTTC. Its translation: CAISTGTSGSNDRLKRDYNEQFF.

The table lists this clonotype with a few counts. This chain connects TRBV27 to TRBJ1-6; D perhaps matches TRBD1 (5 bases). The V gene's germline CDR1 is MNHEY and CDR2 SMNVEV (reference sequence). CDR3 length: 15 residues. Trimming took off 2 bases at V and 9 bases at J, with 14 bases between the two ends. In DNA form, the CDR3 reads TGTGCCAGCAGTTTAAGGCCAGGGCCCTCTTCACCCCTCCACTTT. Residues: CASSLRPGPSSPLHF.

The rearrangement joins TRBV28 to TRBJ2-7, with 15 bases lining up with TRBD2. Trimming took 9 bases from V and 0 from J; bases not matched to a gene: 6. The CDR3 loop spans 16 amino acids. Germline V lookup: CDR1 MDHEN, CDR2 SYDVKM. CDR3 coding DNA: TGTGCCAGTAGTGGGACTAGCGGGAGGATCTCCTACGAGCAGTACTTC. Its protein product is CASSGTSGRISYEQYF.

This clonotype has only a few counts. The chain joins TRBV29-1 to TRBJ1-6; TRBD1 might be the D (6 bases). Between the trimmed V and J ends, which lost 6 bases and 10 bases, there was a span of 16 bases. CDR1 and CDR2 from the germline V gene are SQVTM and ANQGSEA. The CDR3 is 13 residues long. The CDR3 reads CSVGGLGGSPLHF. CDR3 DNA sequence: TGCAGCGTAGGGGGACTTGGGGGCTCACCCCTCCACTTT.

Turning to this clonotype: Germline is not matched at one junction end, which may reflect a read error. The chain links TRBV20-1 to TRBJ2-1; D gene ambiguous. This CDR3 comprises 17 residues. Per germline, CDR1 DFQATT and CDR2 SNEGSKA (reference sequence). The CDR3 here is CSAENRRAAQPYNEQLF. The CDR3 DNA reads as TGCAGTGCCGAAAATCGACGGGCGGCCCAGCCCTACAATGAGCAGCTCTTC.

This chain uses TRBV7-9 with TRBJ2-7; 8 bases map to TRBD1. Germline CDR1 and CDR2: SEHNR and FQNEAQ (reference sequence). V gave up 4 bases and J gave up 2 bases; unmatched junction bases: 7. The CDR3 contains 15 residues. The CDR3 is CASSSMDRAAYEQYF. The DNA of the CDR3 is TGTGCCAGCAGCTCAATGGACAGGGCCGCCTACGAGCAGTACTTC.

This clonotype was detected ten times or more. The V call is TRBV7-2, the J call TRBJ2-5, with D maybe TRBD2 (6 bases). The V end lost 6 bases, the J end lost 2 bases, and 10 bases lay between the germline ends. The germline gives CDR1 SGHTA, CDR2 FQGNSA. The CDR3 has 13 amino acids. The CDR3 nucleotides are TGTGCCAGCAGTTTGACTAGACAAGAGACCCAGTACTTC. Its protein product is CASSLTRQETQYF.

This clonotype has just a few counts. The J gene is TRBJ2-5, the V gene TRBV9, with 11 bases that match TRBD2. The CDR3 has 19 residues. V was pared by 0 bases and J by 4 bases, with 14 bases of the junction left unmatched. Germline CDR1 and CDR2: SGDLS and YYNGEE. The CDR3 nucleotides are TGTGCCAGCAGCGTAGGGGTAGGGCTAGCGGGAGGCGGAGTAGAGACCCAGTACTTC. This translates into CASSVGVGLAGGGVETQYF.

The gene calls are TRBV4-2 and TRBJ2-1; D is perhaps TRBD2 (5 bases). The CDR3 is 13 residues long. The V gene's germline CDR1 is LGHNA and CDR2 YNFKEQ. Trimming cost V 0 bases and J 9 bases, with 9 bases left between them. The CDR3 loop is CASSQERGREQFF. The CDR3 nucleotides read TGTGCCAGCAGCCAAGAACGGGGTCGTGAGCAGTTCTTC.

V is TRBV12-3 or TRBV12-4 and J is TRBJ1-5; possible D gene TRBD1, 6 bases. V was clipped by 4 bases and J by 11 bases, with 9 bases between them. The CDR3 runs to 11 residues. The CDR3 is CASSWGQAQHF. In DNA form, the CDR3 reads TGTGCCAGCAGTTGGGGGCAGGCCCAGCATTTT.

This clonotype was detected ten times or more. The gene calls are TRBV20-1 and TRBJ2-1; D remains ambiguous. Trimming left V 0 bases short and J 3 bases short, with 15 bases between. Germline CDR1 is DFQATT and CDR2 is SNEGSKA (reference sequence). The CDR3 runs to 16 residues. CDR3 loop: CSARDPSHSLYNEQFF. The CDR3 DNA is TGCAGTGCTAGAGATCCGTCGCATTCCCTCTACAATGAGCAGTTCTTC.

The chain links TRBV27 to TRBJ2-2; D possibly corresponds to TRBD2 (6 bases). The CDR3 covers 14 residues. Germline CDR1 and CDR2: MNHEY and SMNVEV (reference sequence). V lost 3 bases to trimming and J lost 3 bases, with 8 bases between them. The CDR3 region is CASSFGTHTGELFF. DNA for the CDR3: TGTGCCAGCAGTTTTGGGACTCACACCGGGGAGCTGTTTTTT.

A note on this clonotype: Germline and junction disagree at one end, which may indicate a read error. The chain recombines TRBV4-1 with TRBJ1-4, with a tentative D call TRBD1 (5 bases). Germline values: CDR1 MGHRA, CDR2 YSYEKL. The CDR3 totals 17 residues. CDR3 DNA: TGCGCCAGCAGCCAAGTAGTGGCAGGGCCAACTAATGGAAAACTGTTTTTT. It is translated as CASSQVVAGPTNGKLFF.

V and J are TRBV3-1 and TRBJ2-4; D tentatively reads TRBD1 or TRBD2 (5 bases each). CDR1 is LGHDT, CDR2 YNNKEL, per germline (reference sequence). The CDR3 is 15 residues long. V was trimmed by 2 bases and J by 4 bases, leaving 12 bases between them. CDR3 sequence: CASSQIRDGKNIQYF. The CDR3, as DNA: TGTGCCAGCAGCCAAATCCGGGACGGGAAAAACATTCAGTACTTC. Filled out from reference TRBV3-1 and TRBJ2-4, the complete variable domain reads DTAVSQTPKYLVTQMGNDKSIKCEQNLGHDTMYWYKQDSKKFLKIMFSYNNKELIINETVPNRFSPKSPDKAHLNLHINSLELGDSAVYFCASSQIRDGKNIQYFGAGTRLSVL.

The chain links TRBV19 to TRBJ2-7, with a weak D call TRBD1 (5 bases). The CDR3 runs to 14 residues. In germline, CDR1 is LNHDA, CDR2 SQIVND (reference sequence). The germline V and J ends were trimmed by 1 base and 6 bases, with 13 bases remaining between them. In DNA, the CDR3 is TGTGCCAGTAGTATAGCTGGACATCCTTCCGAGCAGTACTTC. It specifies CASSIAGHPSEQYF.

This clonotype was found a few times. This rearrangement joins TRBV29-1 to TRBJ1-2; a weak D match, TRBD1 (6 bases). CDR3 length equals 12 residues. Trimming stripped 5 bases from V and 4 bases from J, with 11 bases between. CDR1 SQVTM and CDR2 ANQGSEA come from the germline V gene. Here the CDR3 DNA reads TGCAGCGTTAAGGGGGGCGCCTATGGCTACACCTTC. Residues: CSVKGGAYGYTF.